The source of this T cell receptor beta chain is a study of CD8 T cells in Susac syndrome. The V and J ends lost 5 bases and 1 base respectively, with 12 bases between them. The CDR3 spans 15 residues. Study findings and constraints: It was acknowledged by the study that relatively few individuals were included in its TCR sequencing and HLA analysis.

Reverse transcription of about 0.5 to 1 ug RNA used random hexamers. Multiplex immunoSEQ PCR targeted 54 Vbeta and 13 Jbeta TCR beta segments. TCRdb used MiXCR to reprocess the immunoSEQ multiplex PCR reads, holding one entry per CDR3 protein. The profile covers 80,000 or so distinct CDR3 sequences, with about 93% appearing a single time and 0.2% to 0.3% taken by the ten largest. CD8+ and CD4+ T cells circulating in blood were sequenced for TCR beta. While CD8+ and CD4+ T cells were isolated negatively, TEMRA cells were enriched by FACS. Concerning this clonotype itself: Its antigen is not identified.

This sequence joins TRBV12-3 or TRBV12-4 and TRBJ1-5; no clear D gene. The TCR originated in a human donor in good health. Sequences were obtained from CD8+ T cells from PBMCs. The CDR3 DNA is TGTGCCAGCAGTGTAGGGAGCTGGAGCAATCAGCCCCAGCATTTT. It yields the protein CASSVGSWSNQPQHF.